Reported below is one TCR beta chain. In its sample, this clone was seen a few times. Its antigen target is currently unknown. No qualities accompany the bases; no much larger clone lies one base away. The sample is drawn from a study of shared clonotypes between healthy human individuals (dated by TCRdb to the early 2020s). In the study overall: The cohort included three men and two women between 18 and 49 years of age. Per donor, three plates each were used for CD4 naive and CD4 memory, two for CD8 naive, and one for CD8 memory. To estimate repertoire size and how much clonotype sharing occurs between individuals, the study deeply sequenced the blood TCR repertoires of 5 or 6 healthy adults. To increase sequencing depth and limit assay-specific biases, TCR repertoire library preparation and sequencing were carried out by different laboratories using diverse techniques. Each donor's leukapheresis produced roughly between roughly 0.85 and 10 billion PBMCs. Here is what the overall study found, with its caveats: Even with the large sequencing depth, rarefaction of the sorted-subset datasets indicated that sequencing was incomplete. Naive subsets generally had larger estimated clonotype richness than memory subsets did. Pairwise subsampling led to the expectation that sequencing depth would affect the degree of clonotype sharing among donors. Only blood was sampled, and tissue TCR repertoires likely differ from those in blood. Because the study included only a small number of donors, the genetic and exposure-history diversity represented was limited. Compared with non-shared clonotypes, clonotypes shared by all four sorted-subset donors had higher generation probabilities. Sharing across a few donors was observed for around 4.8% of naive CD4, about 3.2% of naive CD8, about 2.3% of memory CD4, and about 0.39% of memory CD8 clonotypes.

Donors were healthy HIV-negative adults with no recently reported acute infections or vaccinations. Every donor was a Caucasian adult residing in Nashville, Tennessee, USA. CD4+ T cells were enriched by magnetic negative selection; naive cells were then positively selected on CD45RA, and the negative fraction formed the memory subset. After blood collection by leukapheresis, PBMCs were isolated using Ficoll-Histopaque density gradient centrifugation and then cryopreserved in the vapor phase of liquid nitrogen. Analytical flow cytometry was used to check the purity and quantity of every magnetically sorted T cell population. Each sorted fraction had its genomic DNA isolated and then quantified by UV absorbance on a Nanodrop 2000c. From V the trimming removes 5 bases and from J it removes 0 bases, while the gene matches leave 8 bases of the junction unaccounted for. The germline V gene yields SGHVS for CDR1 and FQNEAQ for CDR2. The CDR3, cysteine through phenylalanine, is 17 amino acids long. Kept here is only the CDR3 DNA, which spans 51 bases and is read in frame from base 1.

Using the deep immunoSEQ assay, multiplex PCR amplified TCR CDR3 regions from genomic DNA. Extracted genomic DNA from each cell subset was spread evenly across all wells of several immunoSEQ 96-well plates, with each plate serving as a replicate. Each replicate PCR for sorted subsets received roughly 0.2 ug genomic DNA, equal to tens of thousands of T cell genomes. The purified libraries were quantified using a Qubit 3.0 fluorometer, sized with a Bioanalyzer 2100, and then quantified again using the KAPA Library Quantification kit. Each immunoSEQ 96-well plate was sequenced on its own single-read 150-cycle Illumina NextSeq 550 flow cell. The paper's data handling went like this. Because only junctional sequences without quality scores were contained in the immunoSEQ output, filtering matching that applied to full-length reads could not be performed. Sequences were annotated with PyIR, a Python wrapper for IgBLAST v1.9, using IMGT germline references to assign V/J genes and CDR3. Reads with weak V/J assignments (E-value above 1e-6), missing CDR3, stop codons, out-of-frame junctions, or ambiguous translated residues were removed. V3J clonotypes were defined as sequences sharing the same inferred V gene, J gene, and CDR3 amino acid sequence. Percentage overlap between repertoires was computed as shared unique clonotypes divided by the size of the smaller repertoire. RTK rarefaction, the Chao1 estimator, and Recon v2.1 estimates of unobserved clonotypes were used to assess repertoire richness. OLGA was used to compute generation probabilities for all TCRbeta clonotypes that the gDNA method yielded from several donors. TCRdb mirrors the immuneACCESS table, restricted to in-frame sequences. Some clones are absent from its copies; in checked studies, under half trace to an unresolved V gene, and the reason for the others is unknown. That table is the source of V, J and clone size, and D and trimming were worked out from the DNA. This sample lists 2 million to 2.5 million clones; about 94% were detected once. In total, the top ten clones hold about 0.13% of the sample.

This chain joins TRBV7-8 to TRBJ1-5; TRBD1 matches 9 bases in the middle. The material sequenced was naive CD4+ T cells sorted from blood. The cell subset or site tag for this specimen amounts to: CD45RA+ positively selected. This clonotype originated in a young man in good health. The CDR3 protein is CASSQTLDRGSNQPQHF. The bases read TGTGCCAGCAGCCAAACACTGGACAGGGGTAGCAATCAGCCCCAGCATTTT.